This T cell receptor (beta chain) appears in the sequencing data of a study of T cells in Graves' hyperthyroidism and ophthalmopathy. For the study at large: Any treatment followed the collection of peripheral blood at initial diagnosis.

Trimming took 0 bases from V and 6 from J, leaving 16 bases between them. CDR3 length: 15 residues. Germline CDR1 and CDR2: SGHRS and YFSETQ. Extraction of PBMCs used 8 to 10 ml of fresh peripheral blood. Researchers amplified the TCR beta CDR3 regions from RNA transcripts. First-round RT-PCR targeting the TCR CDR3 was performed with the HTBI primer set. Each CDR3 protein gets one entry after TCRdb re-called the multiplex PCR reads with MiXCR. This table holds a few hundred thousand distinct CDR3 sequences, approximately 22% found once. The TCR sequence derives from a woman in her forties or fifties with Graves' hyperthyroidism. The genes are TRBV5-1 and TRBJ2-7, with TRBD2 as a possible D gene (7 bases). Sequenced: blood. CDR3 coding DNA: TGCGCCAGCAGCTTGGCGGGGGGCGCGCAAGTCGAGCAGTACTTC. Translation gives CASSLAGGAQVEQYF. Based on the CDR3 plus reference TRBV5-1 and TRBJ2-7, the full variable domain is KAGVTQTPRYLIKTRGQQVTLSCSPISGHRSVSWYQQTPGQGLQFLFEYFSETQRNKGNFPGRFSGRQFSNSRSEMNVSTLELGDSALYLCASSLAGGAQVEQYFGPGTRLTVT.